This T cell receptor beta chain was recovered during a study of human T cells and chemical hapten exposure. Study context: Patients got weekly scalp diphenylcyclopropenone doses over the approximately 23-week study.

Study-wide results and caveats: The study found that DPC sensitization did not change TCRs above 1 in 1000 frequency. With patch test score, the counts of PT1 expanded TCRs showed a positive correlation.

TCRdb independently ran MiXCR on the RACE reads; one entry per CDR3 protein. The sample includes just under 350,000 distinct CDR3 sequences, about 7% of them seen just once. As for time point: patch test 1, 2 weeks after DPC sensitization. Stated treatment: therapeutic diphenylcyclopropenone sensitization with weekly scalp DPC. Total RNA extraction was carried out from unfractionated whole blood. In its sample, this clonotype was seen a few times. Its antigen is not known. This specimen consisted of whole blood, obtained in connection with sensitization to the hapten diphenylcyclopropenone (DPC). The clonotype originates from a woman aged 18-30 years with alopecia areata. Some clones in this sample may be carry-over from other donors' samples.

This chain's CDR3 is CASSLVGSGGASADTQYF. DNA for the CDR3: TGTGCCAGCAGTTTAGTCGGTAGCGGGGGGGCTAGCGCAGATACGCAGTATTTT. The rearrangement links TRBV12-3 or TRBV12-4 to TRBJ2-3, with TRBD2 identical over 11 bases. With 1 base clipped from V and 4 bases from J, the junction kept 10 bases outside the gene matches. The CDR3 extends over 18 amino acids.